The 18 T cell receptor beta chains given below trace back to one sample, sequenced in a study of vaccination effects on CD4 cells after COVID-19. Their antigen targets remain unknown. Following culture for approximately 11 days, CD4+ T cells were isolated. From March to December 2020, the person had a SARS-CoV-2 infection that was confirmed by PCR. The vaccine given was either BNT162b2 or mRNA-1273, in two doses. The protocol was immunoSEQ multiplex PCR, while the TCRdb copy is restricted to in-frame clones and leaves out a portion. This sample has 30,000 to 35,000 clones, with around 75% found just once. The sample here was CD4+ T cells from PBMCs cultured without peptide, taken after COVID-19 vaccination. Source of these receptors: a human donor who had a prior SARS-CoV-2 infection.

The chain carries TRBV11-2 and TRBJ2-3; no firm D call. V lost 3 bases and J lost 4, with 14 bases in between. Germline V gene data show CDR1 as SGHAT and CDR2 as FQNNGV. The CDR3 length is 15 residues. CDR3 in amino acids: CASSFWASRSDTQYF. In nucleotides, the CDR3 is TGTGCCAGCAGCTTCTGGGCTAGTCGTTCAGATACGCAGTATTTT.

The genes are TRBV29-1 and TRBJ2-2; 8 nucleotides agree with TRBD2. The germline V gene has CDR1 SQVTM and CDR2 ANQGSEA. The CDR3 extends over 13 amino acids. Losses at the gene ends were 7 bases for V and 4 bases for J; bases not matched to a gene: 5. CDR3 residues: CSAGTRSTGELFF. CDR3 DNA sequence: TGCAGCGCCGGGACTAGGAGCACCGGGGAGCTGTTTTTT.

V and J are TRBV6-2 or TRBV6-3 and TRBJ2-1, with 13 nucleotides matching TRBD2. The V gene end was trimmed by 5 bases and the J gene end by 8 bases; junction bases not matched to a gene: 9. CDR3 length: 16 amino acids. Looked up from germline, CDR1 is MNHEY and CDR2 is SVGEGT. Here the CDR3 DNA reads TGTGCCAGCAGTGACGATAGGACTAGCGGGAGTGATGAGCAGTTCTTC. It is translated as CASSDDRTSGSDEQFF.

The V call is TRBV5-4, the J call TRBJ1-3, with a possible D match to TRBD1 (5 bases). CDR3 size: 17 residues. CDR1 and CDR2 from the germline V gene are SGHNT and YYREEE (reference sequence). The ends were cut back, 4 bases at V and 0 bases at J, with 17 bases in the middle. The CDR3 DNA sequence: TGTGCCAGCAGCATTGGGACCTCCCAGCACTCTGGAAACACCATATATTTT. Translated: CASSIGTSQHSGNTIYF.

The CDR3 DNA sequence: TGTGCCAGCAGCTTAGCAGGGGGGAACACTGAAGCTTTCTTT. Translation gives CASSLAGGNTEAFF. The rearrangement links TRBV7-3 to TRBJ1-1; TRBD1 matches at 7 bases. The ends lost 2 bases at V and 1 base at J; junction bases unmatched: 1. Germline CDR1 is SGHTA and CDR2 is FQGTGA. The CDR3 is 14 amino acids.

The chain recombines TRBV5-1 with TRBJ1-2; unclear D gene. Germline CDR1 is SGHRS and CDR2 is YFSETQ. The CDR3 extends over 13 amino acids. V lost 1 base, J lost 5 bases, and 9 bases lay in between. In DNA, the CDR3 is TGCGCCAGCAGCTTGACAATAGGGTATGGCTACACCTTC. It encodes CASSLTIGYGYTF.

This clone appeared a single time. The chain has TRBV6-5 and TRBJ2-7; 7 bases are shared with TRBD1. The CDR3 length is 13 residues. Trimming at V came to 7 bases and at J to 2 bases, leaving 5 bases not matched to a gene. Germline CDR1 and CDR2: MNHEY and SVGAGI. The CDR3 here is CASTGTAAYEQYF. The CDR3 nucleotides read TGTGCCAGCACAGGGACAGCCGCCTACGAGCAGTACTTC.

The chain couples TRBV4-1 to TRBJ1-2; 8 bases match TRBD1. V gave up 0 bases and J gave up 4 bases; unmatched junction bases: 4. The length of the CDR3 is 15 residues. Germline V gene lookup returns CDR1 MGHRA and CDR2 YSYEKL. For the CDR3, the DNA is TGCGCCAGCAGCCAAGATTCTCAGGGGGCCTATGGCTACACCTTC. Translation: CASSQDSQGAYGYTF.

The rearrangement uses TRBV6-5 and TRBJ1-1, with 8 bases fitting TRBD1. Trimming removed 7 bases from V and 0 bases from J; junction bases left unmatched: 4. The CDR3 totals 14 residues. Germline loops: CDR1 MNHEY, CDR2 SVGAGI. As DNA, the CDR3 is TGTGCCAGCAAGGGGACAGGATTGAACACTGAAGCTTTCTTT. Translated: CASKGTGLNTEAFF.

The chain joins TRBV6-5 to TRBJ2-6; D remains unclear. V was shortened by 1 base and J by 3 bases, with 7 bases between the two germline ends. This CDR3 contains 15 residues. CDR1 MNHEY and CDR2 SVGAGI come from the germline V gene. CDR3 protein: CASSYFSFGANVLTF. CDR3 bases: TGTGCCAGCAGTTACTTTAGTTTTGGGGCCAACGTCCTGACTTTC.

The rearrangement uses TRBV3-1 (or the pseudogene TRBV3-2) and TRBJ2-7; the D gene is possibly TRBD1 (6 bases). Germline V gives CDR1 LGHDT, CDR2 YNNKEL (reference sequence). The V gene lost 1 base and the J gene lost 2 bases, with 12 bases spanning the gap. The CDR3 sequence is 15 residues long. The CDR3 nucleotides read TGTGCCAGCAGCCAAGGGGCAGGGGCCGCCTACGAGCAGTACTTC. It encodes CASSQGAGAAYEQYF.

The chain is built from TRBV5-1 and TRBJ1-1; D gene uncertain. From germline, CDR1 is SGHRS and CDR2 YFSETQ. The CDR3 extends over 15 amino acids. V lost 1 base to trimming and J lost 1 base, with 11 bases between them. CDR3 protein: CASSLLGSRNTEAFF. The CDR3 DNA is TGCGCCAGCAGCTTGTTGGGGTCACGGAACACTGAAGCTTTCTTT.

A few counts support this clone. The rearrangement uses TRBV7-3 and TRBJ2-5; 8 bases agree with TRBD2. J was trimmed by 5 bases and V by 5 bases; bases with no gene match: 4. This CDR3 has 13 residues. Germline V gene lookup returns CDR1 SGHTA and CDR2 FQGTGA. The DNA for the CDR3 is TGTGCCAGCAGCCTTCGGGAGGGGGAGACCCAGTACTTC. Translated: CASSLREGETQYF.

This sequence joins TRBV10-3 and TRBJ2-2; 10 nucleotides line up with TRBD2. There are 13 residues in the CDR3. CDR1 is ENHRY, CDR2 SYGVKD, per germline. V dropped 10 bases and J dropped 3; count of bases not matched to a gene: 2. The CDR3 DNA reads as TGTGCCAACAGCGGGAGGGACACCGGGGAGCTGTTTTTT. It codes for CANSGRDTGELFF.

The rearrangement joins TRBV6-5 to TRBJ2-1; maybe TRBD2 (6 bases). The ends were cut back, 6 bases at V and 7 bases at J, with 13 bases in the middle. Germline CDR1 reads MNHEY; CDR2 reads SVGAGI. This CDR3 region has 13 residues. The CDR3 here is CASSSVGGNEQFF. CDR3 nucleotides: TGTGCCAGCAGCTCGGTTGGGGGGAATGAGCAGTTCTTC.

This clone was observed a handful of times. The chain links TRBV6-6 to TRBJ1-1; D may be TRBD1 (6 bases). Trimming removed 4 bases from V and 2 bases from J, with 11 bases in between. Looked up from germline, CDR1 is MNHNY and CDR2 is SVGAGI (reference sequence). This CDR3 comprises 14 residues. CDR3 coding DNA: TGTGCCAGCAGTTCTGACAGGTTTAACACTGAAGCTTTCTTT. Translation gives CASSSDRFNTEAFF.

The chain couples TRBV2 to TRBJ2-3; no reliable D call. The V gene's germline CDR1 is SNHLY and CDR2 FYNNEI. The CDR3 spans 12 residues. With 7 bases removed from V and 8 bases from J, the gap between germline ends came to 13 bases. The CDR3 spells CASNYRAVTQYF. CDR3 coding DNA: TGTGCCAGCAATTATCGGGCGGTTACGCAGTATTTT.

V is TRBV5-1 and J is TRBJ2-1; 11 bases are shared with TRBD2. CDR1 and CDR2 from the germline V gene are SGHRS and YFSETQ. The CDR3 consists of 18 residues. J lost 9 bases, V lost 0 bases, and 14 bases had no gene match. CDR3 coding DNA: TGCGCCAGCAGCTTGGCGGGACTACTAGCGGGAGATGGGCCTGAGCAGTTCTTC. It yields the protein CASSLAGLLAGDGPEQFF.